The 18 T cell receptor beta chains given below trace back to one sample, sequenced in a study of tumor-infiltrating lymphocytes in primary liver carcinoma. Germline DNA was also extracted, while the blood RNA originated from unsorted whole blood. TCR beta cDNA came from about 450 ng total RNA, primed with a constant-region primer. Three rounds of nested multiplex PCR with slightly modified ARM-PCR produced TCR beta libraries. Running roughly 10 cycles apiece, the first two PCR rounds relied on TRBV1-TRBV30 forward primers together with a C-beta reverse primer. In TCRdb, the multiplex PCR reads were re-called with MiXCR into one record per CDR3 protein. The sample lists 300,000 to 350,000 distinct CDR3 sequences; approximately 64% were seen once. The sample taken for sequencing was peripheral blood. Every receptor here comes from a man aged 40-55 years with primary liver carcinoma and hepatitis B virus infection.

In this sample, this clonotype turned up once. A clone one base away is much larger, so this may be a read error. Because the CDR3 is missing its conserved closing phenylalanine or tryptophan, this is likely a read error. The rearrangement uses TRBV12-3 or TRBV12-4 and TRBJ2-4, with D possibly TRBD1 on 6 matching bases. Deletions cut 5 bases from V and 0 bases from J, with 11 bases between. The CDR3 extends over 15 amino acids. This chain's CDR3 is CASSLGQLAKNIQYL. The CDR3 DNA reads as TGTGCCAGCAGTCTCGGACAGCTAGCCAAAAACATTCAGTACCTC.

For this clonotype: A read error may produce the germline difference seen at one junction end. CDR3 nucleotides: TGTACCAGCAGCCAAAGGACCACAGGGGGCGCAGACCAGCCCCAGCATTTT. This sequence encodes CTSSQRTTGGADQPQHF. The V gene is TRBV7-8, the J gene TRBJ1-5; 9 positions match TRBD1. Germline V gene lookup returns CDR1 SGHVS and CDR2 FQNEAQ. The length of the CDR3 is 17 residues.

The V gene is TRBV6-6, the J gene TRBJ2-1, with 8 bases that match TRBD2. Looked up from germline, CDR1 is MNHNY and CDR2 is SVGAGI (reference sequence). The trim removed 7 bases at V and 5 bases at J, leaving 19 bases unmatched. The CDR3 has 18 amino acids. CDR3 amino acids: CASKARLAGGIYDNEQFF. DNA of the CDR3: TGTGCCAGCAAAGCGAGACTGGCGGGAGGTATTTATGACAATGAGCAGTTCTTC.

The chain uses TRBV6-6 and TRBJ2-7; weak D call: TRBD2 (6 bases). The germline CDR1 and CDR2 sequences are MNHNY and SVGAGI (reference sequence). This CDR3 contains 16 residues. Trimming removed 2 bases from V and 3 bases from J, with 17 bases in between. The CDR3 region is CASSYPGGNFDYEQYF. The CDR3 DNA sequence: TGTGCCAGCAGTTACCCGGGCGGGAATTTCGACTACGAGCAGTACTTC.

Worth noting for this clonotype: One end of the junction is discordant with germline, which a read error may explain. The CDR3 region has the DNA TGTGCCAGCAGTTGCTCTCAACCTGCCTTGACGGGAGGCTACTCTGGGGCCAACGTCCTGACATTC. Translated: CASSCSQPALTGGYSGANVLTF. The chain employs TRBV6-5 and TRBJ2-6; TRBD2 matches 7 bases. The CDR3 has 22 amino acids. CDR1 is MNHEY and CDR2 is SVGAGI in the germline V gene.

The chain couples TRBV2 to TRBJ1-1; unclear D gene. This CDR3 region has 11 residues. V shed 6 bases and J shed 7 bases, with 9 bases lying between them. Germline V gene sequence: CDR1 SNHLY, CDR2 FYNNEI. The CDR3 DNA reads TGTGCCAGCAGGGGAGGACTTGAAGCTTTCTTT. Translated: CASRGGLEAFF. The full variable domain, with the rest looked up from reference TRBV2 and TRBJ1-1, is EPEVTQTPSHQVTQMGQEVILRCVPISNHLYFYWYRQILGQKVEFLVSFYNNEISEKSEIFDDQFSVERPDGSNFTLKIRSTKLEDSAMYFCASRGGLEAFFGQGTRLTVV.

Note on this clonotype: At one of its ends the junction is not consistent with the germline gene, which may arise from a read error. V and J are TRBV11-1 and TRBJ1-1; no clear D gene. The germline CDR1 and CDR2 sequences are SGHAT and FQDESV (reference sequence). This CDR3 spans 12 amino acids. CDR3 in amino acids: CAGSHQNTDAFF. CDR3 in DNA: TGTGCCGGCTCCCACCAGAACACTGATGCTTTCTTT.

J is TRBJ2-7 and V is TRBV7-9; possibly TRBD2 for D (5 bases). This CDR3 is 13 amino acids long. CDR1 and CDR2 from the germline V gene are SEHNR and FQNEAQ (reference sequence). V dropped 7 bases and J dropped 4 bases, with 14 bases sitting between them. The CDR3 spells CASTPLGSYEQYF. DNA for the CDR3: TGTGCCAGCACCCCTCTTGGGAGTTACGAGCAGTACTTC.

Concerning this clonotype itself: With a much larger clone just one base away, this may be a read error. The CDR3 DNA sequence: TGTGCCAGCAGCGGGGGATGGGAAGATACAGATACGCGGTATTTT. Its translation: CASSGGWEDTDTRYF. The chain recombines TRBV6-1 with TRBJ2-3; possible D gene TRBD2, 6 bases. This CDR3 contains 15 residues. Germline V gene data show CDR1 as MNHNS and CDR2 as SASEGT.

This clonotype was observed many times. CDR3 sequence reads: CASSQAPVGGLNYGYTF. The DNA for the CDR3 is TGTGCCAGCAGCCAAGCCCCGGTTGGGGGTCTGAACTATGGCTACACCTTC. This chain joins TRBV4-2 and TRBJ1-2, with D possibly being TRBD1 (5 bases). The CDR3 is 17 residues long. Germline V lookup: CDR1 LGHNA, CDR2 YNFKEQ. Trimming pared 1 base from V and 2 bases from J, leaving 17 bases between.

Points on this clonotype: The CDR3 end shows no conserved phenylalanine or tryptophan, and so a read error is likely. Here the CDR3 reads CASDLYPGGRSSSYNEQFL. The CDR3 DNA sequence: TGTGCTAGTGATTTGTACCCAGGGGGCCGCAGTAGCTCCTACAATGAGCAGTTCTTA. V and J are TRBV12-5 and TRBJ2-1, with 8 bases fitting TRBD1. CDR3 length: 19 residues. The germline gives CDR1 LGHNT, CDR2 FRNRAP.

This clonotype was seen at least ten times. This chain connects TRBV6-2 or TRBV6-3 to TRBJ2-6; TRBD2 matches 8 bases. V lost 5 bases and J lost 4; bases outside the gene matches: 13. The germline CDR1 and CDR2 sequences are MNHEY and SVGEGT. The CDR3 is 18 amino acids. The CDR3 DNA follows: TGTGCCAGCAGTCCTCTTATGGTAGCGGGAACAGGGGCCAACGTCCTGACTTTC. Translating gives CASSPLMVAGTGANVLTF.

This clonotype showed up many times. The junction does not match germline at one end; this may be a read error. The chain links TRBV11-2 to TRBJ2-3; possible D gene TRBD2, 5 bases. This CDR3 has 15 residues. Per the germline V gene, CDR1 is SGHAT and CDR2 is FQNNGV. CDR3 amino acids: CASSFLDLLADTQYF. Written as DNA, the CDR3 is TGTGCCAGCAGCTTCCTAGACCTTCTAGCAGACACGCAGTATTTT.

About this clonotype itself: Relative to the germline gene, one junction end is altered; a read error may explain this. CDR3: CASSDIEDRQYF. The CDR3 DNA follows: TGTGCCAGCAGTGATATCGAGGATAGGCAGTATTTT. The chain is built from TRBV6-1 and TRBJ2-3; D ambiguous. CDR3 length equals 12 residues. In germline, CDR1 is MNHNS, CDR2 SASEGT.

The genes are TRBV7-8 and TRBJ1-2, with 9 bases fitting TRBD1. The CDR3 runs 16 residues. V gave up 5 bases and J gave up 4 bases; unmatched junction bases: 11. In germline, CDR1 is SGHVS, CDR2 FQNEAQ. The CDR3 sequence is CASSIETGGISYGYTF. The CDR3 DNA sequence: TGTGCCAGCAGCATTGAGACAGGGGGTATTAGCTATGGCTACACCTTC.

J is TRBJ2-2 and V is TRBV20-1, with D hard to call. The CDR3 has 15 amino acids. V lost 0 bases and J lost 4, with 12 bases in between. Germline CDR1 is DFQATT and CDR2 is SNEGSKA (reference sequence). CDR3 nucleotides: TGCAGTGCTAGAGACTTCTCCGCGAGCACCGGGGAGCTGTTTTTT. It codes for CSARDFSASTGELFF.

On this clonotype: A much larger clone differs from this one at a single base, so this may be a read error. The rearrangement links TRBV6-2 or TRBV6-3 to TRBJ2-5; TRBD1 is a possible D gene (6 bases). The CDR3 is 14 residues long. Trimming shortened V by 7 bases and J by 5 bases, and 17 bases separated the two germline ends. From germline, CDR1 is MNHEY and CDR2 SVGEGT. The CDR3 region is CASTIDRSMETQYF. The CDR3 DNA follows: TGTGCCAGCACCATCGACAGGTCGATGGAGACCCAGTACTTC.

A word on this clonotype: Germline is not matched at one junction end, which may reflect a read error. V and J are TRBV11-2 and TRBJ2-7, with 9 bases matching TRBD2. The CDR3 sequence is 16 residues long. From germline, CDR1 is SGHAT and CDR2 FQNNGV. CDR3 sequence: CASSLGGPAGGYERYF. The CDR3 DNA reads TGTGCCAGCAGCCTTGGGGGACCAGCGGGAGGCTACGAGCGGTACTTC. Based on the CDR3 plus reference TRBV11-2 and TRBJ2-7, the full variable domain is EAGVAQSPRYKIIEKRQSVAFWCNPISGHATLYWYQQILGQGPKLLIQFQNNGVVDDSQLPKDRFSAERLKGVDSTLKIQPAKLEDSAVYLCASSLGGPAGGYERYFGPGTRLTVT.